These 18 T cell receptor beta chains came from one sample sequenced in a study of T cells after yellow fever vaccination. MiXCR was run by TCRdb on the 5' RACE reads, yielding one entry per CDR3 protein. Of 30,000 or so distinct CDR3 sequences in the sample, just under 6.5% were seen once. Source: PBMCs, either bulk or a sorted T-cell subset (CD4+, CD8+, memory, or dextramer-sorted; not recorded which), taken on the day of the yellow fever booster vaccination. These receptors all stem from a man aged 25 to 45 who received the YFV17D yellow fever vaccine.

The J gene is TRBJ2-5, the V gene TRBV20-1, with TRBD1 matching 9 bases. V lost 5 bases to trimming and J lost 1 base; unmatched junction nucleotides: 8. This CDR3 is built from 15 residues. In germline, CDR1 is DFQATT, CDR2 SNEGSKA (reference sequence). The CDR3 loop is CSAPPGTGPQETQYF. The DNA of the CDR3 is TGCAGTGCTCCCCCCGGGACAGGGCCCCAAGAGACCCAGTACTTC.

This clonotype was picked up a small number of times. V and J are TRBV29-1 and TRBJ1-1; possibly TRBD1 for D (6 bases). Germline values: CDR1 SQVTM, CDR2 ANQGSEA. The CDR3 loop spans 16 amino acids. Trimming removed 3 bases from V and 5 bases from J, with 22 bases in between. The CDR3: CSVDNNYRARRTEAFF. CDR3 in DNA: TGCAGCGTTGATAACAACTACAGGGCAAGGAGGACTGAAGCTTTCTTT.

This clonotype has a count of ten or more. CDR3 nucleotides: TGCGCCAGCAGCTTGGCCGGACTAGCGGGAAACAATGAGCAGTTCTTC. Translated, it gives CASSLAGLAGNNEQFF. The chain combines TRBV5-1 with TRBJ2-1; 12 bases map to TRBD2. This CDR3 comprises 16 residues. The junction had 3 bases not matched to a gene; V was cut back by 0 bases and J by 5 bases. CDR1 SGHRS and CDR2 YFSETQ come from the germline V gene. The full variable domain, with the rest looked up from reference TRBV5-1 and TRBJ2-1, is KAGVTQTPRYLIKTRGQQVTLSCSPISGHRSVSWYQQTPGQGLQFLFEYFSETQRNKGNFPGRFSGRQFSNSRSEMNVSTLELGDSALYLCASSLAGLAGNNEQFFGPGTRLTVL.

This clonotype occurred a few times. This chain joins TRBV6-5 and TRBJ2-5; 8 positions agree with TRBD2. V dropped 0 bases and J dropped 4; count of bases not matched to a gene: 4. The CDR3 loop spans 15 amino acids. Germline V gene data show CDR1 as MNHEY and CDR2 as SVGAGI. Here the CDR3 reads CASSYSNGRGETQYF. The CDR3 region has the DNA TGTGCCAGCAGTTACTCTAACGGGAGGGGAGAGACCCAGTACTTC.

This clonotype was observed many times. The chain has TRBV29-1 and TRBJ2-1, with D tentatively TRBD2 (6 bases). V dropped 7 bases and J dropped 9 bases, with 16 bases sitting between them. The CDR3 extends over 12 amino acids. From germline, CDR1 is SQVTM and CDR2 ANQGSEA. CDR3 sequence: CSAPGGGGEQFF. The DNA for the CDR3 is TGCAGCGCGCCCGGGGGTGGAGGTGAGCAGTTCTTC.

This clonotype was recorded many times. This chain joins TRBV10-3 and TRBJ2-1, with a possible D match to TRBD1 (5 bases). Trimming removed 6 bases from V and 10 bases from J, with 19 bases in between. CDR1 is ENHRY, CDR2 SYGVKD, per germline. The CDR3 totals 14 residues. CDR3 DNA: TGTGCCATCAGCCCTGGGTCGAGCTCAGGGGAGCAGTTCTTC. It codes for CAISPGSSSGEQFF.

This clonotype showed up just once. A much larger clonotype is one base distant, so this may be a read error. This chain uses TRBV20-1 with TRBJ1-5, with 9 positions matching TRBD1. Germline CDR1 DFQATT, CDR2 SNEGSKA (reference sequence). The length of the CDR3 is 14 residues. Trimming removed 6 bases from V and 7 bases from J; junction bases left unmatched: 10. The CDR3 region is CSAIWTGEVQPQHF. CDR3 nucleotides: TGCAGTGCAATTTGGACAGGGGAAGTCCAGCCCCAGCATTTT.

This clonotype was detected many times. This chain links TRBV5-1 with TRBJ2-2; 7 bases agree with TRBD1. The CDR3 runs to 15 residues. Germline V gene sequence: CDR1 SGHRS, CDR2 YFSETQ. Trimming removed 7 bases from V and 0 bases from J; junction bases left unmatched: 6. CDR3 sequence reads: CASRTGTANTGELFF. CDR3 in DNA: TGCGCCAGCCGGACCGGGACAGCGAACACCGGGGAGCTGTTTTTT.

This clonotype was seen a handful of times. The CDR3 DNA reads as TGCAGCGTTAGGGCAGGGGGTTGGGGCTACACCTTC. This gives the protein CSVRAGGWGYTF. The J gene is TRBJ1-2, the V gene TRBV29-1; TRBD1 aligns across 7 bases. The germline CDR1 and CDR2 sequences are SQVTM and ANQGSEA. With 5 bases clipped from V and 8 bases from J, the junction kept 8 bases outside the gene matches. CDR3 length equals 12 residues. The full variable domain, its missing parts supplied by reference TRBV29-1 and TRBJ1-2, is SAVISQKPSRDICQRGTSLTIQCQVDSQVTMMFWYRQQPGQSLTLIATANQGSEATYESGFVIDKFPISRPNLTFSTLTVSNMSPEDSSIYLCSVRAGGWGYTFGSGTRLTVV.

The chain uses TRBV27 and TRBJ2-7, with 11 bases that match TRBD1. Germline V gene lookup returns CDR1 MNHEY and CDR2 SMNVEV (reference sequence). V was clipped by 0 bases and J by 3 bases; unmatched bases: 4. The CDR3 contains 16 residues. CDR3 in DNA: TGTGCCAGCAGTTTATCGTGGGGACAGGGGGTCTACGAGCAGTACTTC. It is translated as CASSLSWGQGVYEQYF.

J is TRBJ2-1 and V is TRBV9, with 9 bases matching TRBD1. V lost 0 bases to trimming and J lost 10 bases; unmatched junction nucleotides: 11. Germline CDR1 and CDR2: SGDLS and YYNGEE. The CDR3 is 16 residues long. CDR3 nucleotides: TGTGCCAGCAGCGTAGATTCTGGGGGGACAGGGAACGAGCAGTTCTTC. Its translation: CASSVDSGGTGNEQFF. Full variable domain (outside the CDR3, taken from reference TRBV9 and TRBJ2-1): DSGVTQTPKHLITATGQRVTLRCSPRSGDLSVYWYQQSLDQGLQFLIQYYNGEERAKGNILERFSAQQFPDLHSELNLSSLELGDSALYFCASSVDSGGTGNEQFFGPGTRLTVL.

This clonotype was seen many times. The rearrangement uses TRBV3-1 and TRBJ2-3; 14 positions match TRBD2. This CDR3 contains 15 residues. J was trimmed by 3 bases and V by 8 bases; bases with no gene match: 4. CDR1 LGHDT and CDR2 YNNKEL come from the germline V gene (reference sequence). The CDR3 is CASGLAGGTTDTQYF. DNA for the CDR3: TGTGCCAGCGGACTAGCGGGAGGAACGACAGATACGCAGTATTTT.

The rearrangement uses TRBV5-4 and TRBJ1-1, with 7 bases lining up with TRBD1. The CDR3 loop spans 12 amino acids. Germline V gene data show CDR1 as SGHNT and CDR2 as YYREEE (reference sequence). V shed 0 bases, J shed 9 bases, and the junction held 2 bases outside the gene matches. CDR3 in amino acids: CASSLDRGKAFF. The DNA for the CDR3 is TGTGCCAGCAGCTTGGACAGGGGAAAAGCTTTCTTT.

The rearrangement joins TRBV18 to TRBJ1-6; D is perhaps TRBD1 (5 bases). The CDR3 is made up of 14 amino acids. V lost 2 bases and J lost 7, with 9 bases in between. Germline assignment: CDR1 KGHSH and CDR2 LQKENI. CDR3 protein: CASSPGGGNSPLHF. As DNA, the CDR3 is TGTGCCAGCTCACCAGGGGGGGGGAATTCACCCCTCCACTTT.

This clonotype has more than one count but fewer than ten. This chain links TRBV6-6 with TRBJ2-1, with D possibly matching TRBD2 (5 bases). The CDR3 has 11 residues. V lost 2 bases and J 14 bases, leaving 10 bases between the germline ends. The germline V gene encodes CDR1 MNHNY and CDR2 SVGAGI (reference sequence). As DNA, the CDR3 is TGTGCCAGCAGTTACATGGGAGAGGAGTTCTTC. Its translation is CASSYMGEEFF.

The sample holds many counts of this clonotype. V and J are TRBV12-3 or TRBV12-4 and TRBJ2-3, with D perhaps matching TRBD1 or TRBD2 (5 bases each). The V and J ends lost 6 bases and 8 bases respectively, with 15 bases between them. There are 13 residues in the CDR3. The CDR3 DNA follows: TGTGCCAGCAGAGGGCTGACGAGGGGTACGCAGTATTTT. Translating it yields CASRGLTRGTQYF.

This clonotype was counted many times. The J gene is TRBJ2-5, the V gene TRBV20-1; TRBD2 agrees at 7 bases. This CDR3 has 13 amino acids. V shed 4 bases, J shed 5 bases, and the junction held 7 bases outside the gene matches. CDR1 and CDR2 (germline): DFQATT, SNEGSKA (reference sequence). Here the CDR3 DNA reads TGCAGTGCTAAAGGACTAGGATGGGAGACCCAGTACTTC. It is translated as CSAKGLGWETQYF.

This clonotype was found many times. The chain uses TRBV29-1 and TRBJ2-1, with 9 bases that match TRBD1. The CDR3 sequence is 14 residues long. The V gene end was trimmed by 8 bases and the J gene end by 5 bases; junction bases not matched to a gene: 10. CDR1 is SQVTM, CDR2 ANQGSEA, per germline. The CDR3 DNA reads as TGCAGCCTGACCGAGGGACAGGGAAACAATGAGCAGTTCTTC. The encoded protein is CSLTEGQGNNEQFF.